A single sample gave rise to the 27 T cell receptor beta chains below, sequenced in a study of regulatory T cells in long-lasting Graves disease. Both iRepertoire HTBI primers and Arm-PCR of CDR3 regions were used to build the TCR beta libraries. TCRdb re-derived calls from the multiplex PCR reads in MiXCR, one entry per CDR3 protein. Here the sample spans hundreds of thousands of distinct CDR3 sequences, approximately 15% being singletons. Time point reported: newly diagnosed GD, antithyroid drugs for less than 3 months. The TCR library was made from RNA extracted from PBMCs. These data also featured in a second study, about T cells in Graves' hyperthyroidism and ophthalmopathy.

Sequencing used peripheral blood mononuclear cells (PBMCs), obtained at new diagnosis, from a patient treated with antithyroid drugs. The receptor source for this set is a young woman with Graves disease.

This clonotype was recorded a few times. CDR3 sequence (DNA): TGCGCCAGCCGTCCGGGCACCGGGGAGCTGTTTTTT. Translating gives CASRPGTGELFF. V gene TRBV5-1 combines with J gene TRBJ2-2; D is undetermined. V lost 7 bases to trimming and J lost 4 bases, with 8 bases between them. Germline-derived CDR1 and CDR2 are SGHRS and YFSETQ. The CDR3 sequence is 12 residues long.

This chain uses TRBV5-5 with TRBJ1-1, with D uncertain. The length of the CDR3 is 13 residues. Between the trimmed V and J ends, which lost 6 bases and 13 bases, there was a span of 22 bases. Per the germline V gene, CDR1 is SGHKS and CDR2 is YYEKEE (reference sequence). The CDR3 sequence is CASTAGGISVDFF. The CDR3 coding sequence is TGTGCCAGCACGGCAGGCGGGATCTCAGTTGATTTCTTT.

This clonotype was detected only a few times. This chain joins TRBV6-5 and TRBJ1-5, with D uncertain. This CDR3 is 13 amino acids long. The germline V gene has CDR1 MNHEY and CDR2 SVGAGI. V shed 4 bases and J shed 4 bases, with 8 bases lying between them. The CDR3 here is CASSSDENQPQHF. CDR3 coding DNA: TGTGCCAGCAGTTCGGACGAAAATCAGCCCCAGCATTTT.

The rearrangement uses TRBV7-9 and TRBJ1-1; 7 bases map to TRBD1. Germline V gene lookup returns CDR1 SEHNR and CDR2 FQNEAQ (reference sequence). The CDR3 sequence is 14 residues long. Trimming took 6 bases from V and 1 from J; bases not matched to a gene: 5. The CDR3 is CASRLGTANTEAFF. The CDR3 DNA is TGTGCCAGCAGACTCGGGACAGCGAACACTGAAGCTTTCTTT.

The sample holds many counts of this clonotype. The rearrangement joins TRBV15 to TRBJ1-1; the D gene is possibly TRBD1 (5 bases). CDR1 and CDR2 from the germline V gene are LNHNV and YYDKDF (reference sequence). There are 15 residues in the CDR3. V lost 0 bases, J lost 5 bases, and 13 bases lay in between. In nucleotides, the CDR3 is TGTGCCACCAGCAGAGACTCGGGGCTGGGAACTGAAGCTTTCTTT. It yields the protein CATSRDSGLGTEAFF. Using reference TRBV15 and TRBJ1-1 for the parts outside the CDR3, the full variable domain is DAMVIQNPRYQVTQFGKPVTLSCSQTLNHNVMYWYQQKSSQAPKLLFHYYDKDFNNEADTPDNFQSRRPNTSFCFLDIRSPGLGDTAMYLCATSRDSGLGTEAFFGQGTRLTVV.

The V gene is TRBV7-8, the J gene TRBJ2-1; 7 bases are a match to TRBD2. J lost 6 bases, V lost 1 base, and 3 bases had no gene match. From germline, CDR1 is SGHVS and CDR2 FQNEAQ. CDR3 length equals 14 residues. CDR3 in amino acids: CASSLVGTTNEQFF. CDR3 sequence (DNA): TGTGCCAGCAGCTTAGTGGGGACTACCAATGAGCAGTTCTTC.

This clonotype has ten or more counts. This chain uses TRBV27 with TRBJ1-2; TRBD1 is a possible D gene (5 bases). This CDR3 is built from 16 residues. CDR1 and CDR2 from the germline V gene are MNHEY and SMNVEV (reference sequence). With 2 bases removed from V and 3 bases from J, the gap between germline ends came to 16 bases. The CDR3 DNA reads TGTGCCAGCAGTTTAAAGAGGGACCCCCGGCACTATGGCTACACCTTC. Its translation is CASSLKRDPRHYGYTF.

This clonotype was counted between two and nine times. The chain links TRBV30 to TRBJ1-1, with D perhaps TRBD1 (5 bases). This CDR3 has 14 residues. Germline V gene lookup returns CDR1 GTSNPN and CDR2 SVGIG (reference sequence). Deletions cut 0 bases from V and 5 bases from J, with 13 bases between. In nucleotides, the CDR3 is TGTGCCTGGAGTGTGGGACCTCGGGGGACTGAAGCTTTCTTT. It codes for CAWSVGPRGTEAFF.

The chain joins TRBV4-1 to TRBJ1-2; 8 bases fit TRBD1. Germline values: CDR1 MGHRA, CDR2 YSYEKL. This CDR3 has 15 amino acids. J lost 3 bases, V lost 3 bases, and 6 bases had no gene match. CDR3 amino acids: CASSQPTTGDYGYTF. For the CDR3, the DNA is TGCGCCAGCAGCCAGCCCACGACAGGGGACTATGGCTACACCTTC.

This clonotype came up a few times. V is TRBV7-2 and J is TRBJ2-3; TRBD1 matches at 8 bases. After removal of 4 bases from V and 4 bases from J, the junction contained 4 bases not matched to a gene. Germline assignment: CDR1 SGHTA and CDR2 FQGNSA. The CDR3 has 14 residues. The CDR3 coding sequence is TGTGCCAGCAGCTGGACACAGGGGGCAGATACGCAGTATTTT. This translates into CASSWTQGADTQYF.

This clonotype was recorded at least ten times. The CDR3 loop is CATRPQVGTVPTYEQYF. In nucleotides, the CDR3 is TGTGCCACCAGACCTCAGGTTGGGACCGTACCCACCTACGAGCAGTACTTC. The V gene is TRBV24-1, the J gene TRBJ2-7, with D perhaps assigned TRBD1 or TRBD2 (5 bases each). The CDR3 consists of 17 residues. Trimming shortened V by 7 bases and J by 2 bases, and 23 bases separated the two germline ends. CDR1 is KGHDR and CDR2 is SFDVKD in the germline V gene.

This clonotype was seen ten or more times. The gene calls are TRBV5-1 and TRBJ1-5, with D possibly TRBD1 on 5 matching bases. Trimming pared 6 bases from V and 3 bases from J, leaving 16 bases between. This CDR3 comprises 15 residues. Per the germline V gene, CDR1 is SGHRS and CDR2 is YFSETQ. The CDR3 DNA reads as TGCGCCAGCAAATTGATGCCGGGGGACAATCAGCCCCAGCATTTT. Translating gives CASKLMPGDNQPQHF.

This chain connects TRBV6-1 to TRBJ1-5; no clear D gene. Germline V CDR1 and CDR2: MNHNS, SASEGT. The CDR3 has 13 residues. V gave up 8 bases and J gave up 0 bases, with 8 bases separating them. CDR3 in DNA: TGTGCCAGCGATAAACTTAGCAATCAGCCCCAGCATTTT. Amino acid sequence: CASDKLSNQPQHF.

In its sample, this clonotype was seen many times. The chain carries TRBV28 and TRBJ1-1, with D possibly being TRBD1 (6 bases). Trimming shortened V by 7 bases and J by 5 bases, and 17 bases separated the two germline ends. CDR3 size: 14 residues. Per the germline V gene, CDR1 is MDHEN and CDR2 is SYDVKM. The CDR3 DNA reads TGTGCCAGCATCCTAAGGACAGCAGGAACTGAAGCTTTCTTT. Translated, it gives CASILRTAGTEAFF. Together with reference TRBV28 and TRBJ1-1, the CDR3 gives the full variable domain: DVKVTQSSRYLVKRTGEKVFLECVQDMDHENMFWYRQDPGLGLRLIYFSYDVKMKEKGDIPEGYSVSREKKERFSLILESASTNQTSMYLCASILRTAGTEAFFGQGTRLTVV.

This clonotype was recorded a few times. The V and J genes are TRBV5-1 and TRBJ2-3; 12 bases map to TRBD2. V was clipped by 4 bases and J by 4 bases; unmatched bases: 4. CDR3 size: 15 residues. Looked up from germline, CDR1 is SGHRS and CDR2 is YFSETQ. CDR3 in DNA: TGCGCCAGCAGCCAAACTAGCGGGAGGCCAGATACGCAGTATTTT. The encoded protein is CASSQTSGRPDTQYF.

This clonotype was observed a few times. The chain couples TRBV4-2 to TRBJ2-3; tentative D call: TRBD2 (5 bases). The CDR3 has 13 residues. Germline values: CDR1 LGHNA, CDR2 YNFKEQ. V lost 7 bases and J 2 bases, leaving 10 bases between the germline ends. CDR3 loop: CASTEGYTDTQYF. CDR3 in DNA: TGTGCCAGCACCGAGGGATACACAGATACGCAGTATTTT.

This clonotype was seen a few times. The chain joins TRBV7-8 to TRBJ1-1, with no clear D. Germline V gives CDR1 SGHVS, CDR2 FQNEAQ. The CDR3 has 15 residues. Trimming took 2 bases from V and 4 from J, leaving 14 bases between them. The CDR3 DNA reads TGTGCCAGCAGCTTATTTCCGAGGTCAAGCACTGAAGCTTTCTTT. Protein sequence: CASSLFPRSSTEAFF.

This clonotype was seen at least ten times. The V gene is TRBV5-1, the J gene TRBJ1-4; 7 nucleotides align to TRBD1. Germline V gives CDR1 SGHRS, CDR2 YFSETQ. The ends lost 0 bases at V and 8 bases at J; junction bases unmatched: 10. CDR3 length: 16 residues. The CDR3 nucleotides read TGCGCCAGCAGCTTGGGACAGGGACAACGCAACGAAAAACTGTTTTTT. Amino acid sequence: CASSLGQGQRNEKLFF.

The rearrangement uses TRBV14 and TRBJ1-2; D call uncertain. The CDR3 runs 15 residues. The germline V gene has CDR1 SGHDN and CDR2 FVKESK. Trimming pared 0 bases from V and 0 bases from J, leaving 8 bases between. This chain's CDR3 is CASSQDRRTNYGYTF. CDR3 sequence (DNA): TGTGCCAGCAGCCAAGATCGACGGACTAACTATGGCTACACCTTC.

Remarks on this clonotype: A much larger clone differs by one base, so this may be a read error. The chain combines TRBV10-3 with TRBJ2-1, with D perhaps TRBD1 (7 bases). This CDR3 is built from 15 residues. Germline CDR1 and CDR2: ENHRY and SYGVKD. For the CDR3, the DNA is TGTACCATCAGTGGGGGCGACAGGGACTCCAATGAGCAGTTCTTC. It codes for CTISGGDRDSNEQFF.

This clonotype showed up just a few times. This sequence joins TRBV20-1 and TRBJ1-1, with a tentative D call TRBD1 (5 bases). Germline V gives CDR1 DFQATT, CDR2 SNEGSKA (reference sequence). Trimming took off 6 bases at V and 0 bases at J, with 11 bases between the two ends. This CDR3 spans 13 amino acids. Here the CDR3 DNA reads TGCAGTGCAAAGACAGCCCTGAACACTGAAGCTTTCTTT. Translated: CSAKTALNTEAFF.

The CDR3 protein is CASSWGGVATNEKLFF. In DNA form, the CDR3 reads TGTGCCAGCAGTTGGGGGGGCGTAGCAACTAATGAAAAACTGTTTTTT. The J gene is TRBJ1-4, the V gene TRBV6-5, with D perhaps TRBD1 (6 bases). Germline assignment: CDR1 MNHEY and CDR2 SVGAGI. Trimming took 4 bases from V and 0 from J, leaving 12 bases between them. This CDR3 comprises 16 residues.

This clonotype came up many times. V gene TRBV7-8 combines with J gene TRBJ2-5; D unclear. Trimming cost V 6 bases and J 9 bases, with 8 bases left between them. CDR1 and CDR2 from the germline V gene are SGHVS and FQNEAQ. CDR3 length: 10 amino acids. CDR3 bases: TGTGCCAGCAGTGGAGCGTCCCAGTACTTC. This translates into CASSGASQYF.

This clonotype was found a few times. V is TRBV6-2 or TRBV6-3 and J is TRBJ2-1; D is unresolved. Germline CDR1 is MNHEY and CDR2 is SVGEGT. CDR3 length: 17 residues. The CDR3 loop reads CATRKNLGFLDVNEQFF. The CDR3 bases are TGTGCAACACGAAAAAACCTAGGTTTTCTTGACGTCAATGAGCAGTTCTTC.

This clonotype was detected ten times or more. The rearrangement uses TRBV7-8 and TRBJ1-1; 8 bases match TRBD1. After removal of 6 bases from V and 1 base from J, the junction contained 7 bases not matched to a gene. CDR1 and CDR2 from the germline V gene are SGHVS and FQNEAQ. CDR3 length: 15 amino acids. The DNA for the CDR3 is TGTGCCAGCAGGCGACAGGGGACCTCGAACACTGAAGCTTTCTTT. Translating it yields CASRRQGTSNTEAFF.

This clonotype was observed at least ten times. V usage is TRBV12-3 or TRBV12-4 and J usage is TRBJ1-3; no definite D call. Trimming removed 2 bases from V and 6 bases from J, with 11 bases in between. The length of the CDR3 is 14 residues. The CDR3 DNA reads as TGTGCCAGCAGTTTATCTCAGGCGGTAAACACCATATATTTT. This sequence encodes CASSLSQAVNTIYF.

This clonotype turned up a few times. CDR3 residues: CASSYGTTDTQYF. The DNA for the CDR3 is TGTGCCAGCAGTTACGGGACCACAGATACGCAGTATTTT. The chain recombines TRBV6-5 with TRBJ2-3; D possibly matches TRBD1 or TRBD2 (5 bases each). From germline, CDR1 is MNHEY and CDR2 SVGAGI. Trimming stripped 2 bases from V and 2 bases from J, with 5 bases between. The CDR3 extends over 13 amino acids.